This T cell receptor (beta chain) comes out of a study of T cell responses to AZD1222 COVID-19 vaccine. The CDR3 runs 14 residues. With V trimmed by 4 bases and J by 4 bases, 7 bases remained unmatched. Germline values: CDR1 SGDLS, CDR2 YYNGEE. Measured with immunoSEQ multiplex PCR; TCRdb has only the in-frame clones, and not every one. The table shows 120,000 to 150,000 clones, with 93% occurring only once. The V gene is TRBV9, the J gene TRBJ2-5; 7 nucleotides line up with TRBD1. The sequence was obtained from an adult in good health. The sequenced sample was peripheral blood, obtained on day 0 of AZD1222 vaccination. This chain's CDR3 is CASSSGTVGETQYF. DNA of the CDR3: TGTGCCAGCAGCTCCGGGACAGTAGGAGAGACCCAGTACTTC.